Presented here are 32 T cell receptor beta chains from one specimen sequenced in a study of blood T cell repertoires in COVID-19. The assay was immunoSEQ multiplex PCR, and TCRdb's table has in-frame clones only and misses some. The table has 130,000 or so clones, approximately 90% seen once. Sequenced input: peripheral blood. These receptors originate from a man aged 50 to 60 with active or convalescent COVID-19.

The rearrangement joins TRBV20-1 to TRBJ1-4; D is uncertain. V lost 3 bases and J 8 bases, leaving 19 bases between the germline ends. The CDR3 totals 15 residues. Germline CDR1 is DFQATT and CDR2 is SNEGSKA (reference sequence). CDR3 coding DNA: TGCAGTGCTAGTGGAAGTGAGACTTTAATCGAAAAACTGTTTTTT. Residues: CSASGSETLIEKLFF.

The chain recombines TRBV6-5 with TRBJ1-6, with 11 bases lining up with TRBD1. Trimming at V came to 11 bases and at J to 9 bases, leaving 12 bases not matched to a gene. This CDR3 spans 15 amino acids. Germline CDR1 is MNHEY and CDR2 is SVGAGI. CDR3 sequence reads: CASKPTGTGGSPLHF. In DNA form, the CDR3 reads TGTGCCTCCAAACCGACCGGGACAGGGGGTTCACCCCTCCACTTT.

The sample holds one count of this clone. The chain is built from TRBV30 and TRBJ1-6; TRBD1 aligns across 12 bases. The CDR3 extends over 20 amino acids. Germline assignment: CDR1 GTSNPN and CDR2 SVGIG (reference sequence). Trimming cost V 4 bases and J 0 bases; bases outside gene matches: 13. The CDR3 DNA reads TGTGCCTGGAACCGACCCGGGACAGGGGGCATAAGCTCCTATAATTCACCCCTCCACTTT. Translation: CAWNRPGTGGISSYNSPLHF.

In its sample, this clone is medium-sized. The chain couples TRBV4-1 to TRBJ1-5, with TRBD1 as a possible D gene (6 bases). CDR1 and CDR2 (germline): MGHRA, YSYEKL. The CDR3 runs 15 residues. V lost 0 bases, J lost 4 bases, and 10 bases lay in between. This chain's CDR3 is CASSQEPGANQPQHF. The CDR3 nucleotides read TGCGCCAGCAGCCAAGAACCAGGGGCTAATCAGCCCCAGCATTTT.

This chain joins TRBV10-3 and TRBJ1-5, with 7 bases matching TRBD1. With 10 bases clipped from V and 1 base from J, the junction kept 10 bases outside the gene matches. The CDR3 has 15 amino acids. Germline CDR1 reads ENHRY; CDR2 reads SYGVKD. DNA of the CDR3: TGTGCCAGCAGAAGGACAGGAGAAAGCAATCAGCCCCAGCATTTT. Its translation is CASRRTGESNQPQHF.

This chain uses TRBV6-5 with TRBJ1-6; D possibly corresponds to TRBD1 (6 bases). V dropped 1 base and J dropped 9 bases, with 13 bases sitting between them. Germline V gives CDR1 MNHEY, CDR2 SVGAGI. The CDR3 totals 15 residues. CDR3 coding DNA: TGTGCCAGCAGTTACTTCCAGGGGCGCGGTTCACCCCTCCACTTT. This encodes CASSYFQGRGSPLHF.

The CDR3 here is CASSRRTSAYEQYF. DNA for the CDR3: TGTGCCAGCAGTAGACGGACTAGCGCGTACGAGCAGTACTTC. The rearrangement joins TRBV7-2 to TRBJ2-7, with TRBD2 matching 9 bases. CDR1 and CDR2 from the germline V gene are SGHTA and FQGNSA. J gave up 4 bases and V 6 bases, and 7 bases lay outside the gene matches. This CDR3 has 14 residues. The entire variable domain, with the rest obtained from reference TRBV7-2 and TRBJ2-7, is as follows: GAGVSQSPSNKVTEKGKDVELRCDPISGHTALYWYRQSLGQGLEFLIYFQGNSAPDKSGLPSDRFSAERTGGSVSTLTIQRTQQEDSAVYLCASSRRTSAYEQYFGPGTRLTVT.

V and J are TRBV19 and TRBJ2-5; the D gene is possibly TRBD2 (5 bases). The CDR3 loop spans 15 amino acids. Per the germline V gene, CDR1 is LNHDA and CDR2 is SQIVND (reference sequence). V was trimmed by 6 bases and J by 1 base, leaving 15 bases between them. The CDR3 region has the DNA TGTGCCAGTAGGAAGGGTGGACTGGCCCAAGAGACCCAGTACTTC. It specifies CASRKGGLAQETQYF.

V and J are TRBV6-6 and TRBJ1-1; no clear D gene. The CDR3 has 16 residues. V lost 1 base and J lost 5, with 17 bases in between. In germline, CDR1 is MNHNY, CDR2 SVGAGI (reference sequence). CDR3 amino acids: CASSYLQSRLGTEAFF. The DNA of the CDR3 is TGTGCCAGCAGTTACTTACAGTCCCGACTAGGGACTGAAGCTTTCTTT.

This clone appeared a single time. This chain connects TRBV2 to TRBJ1-2; D remains ambiguous. Germline lookup yields CDR1 SNHLY and CDR2 FYNNEI. With 8 bases removed from V and 8 bases from J, the gap between germline ends came to 12 bases. This CDR3 has 11 residues. CDR3 bases: TGTGCCAGCTCGACTAGTCGGGGCTACACCTTC. Translation gives CASSTSRGYTF. Drawing the rest from reference TRBV2 and TRBJ1-2, the complete variable domain is EPEVTQTPSHQVTQMGQEVILRCVPISNHLYFYWYRQILGQKVEFLVSFYNNEISEKSEIFDDQFSVERPDGSNFTLKIRSTKLEDSAMYFCASSTSRGYTFGSGTRLTVV.

CDR3: CASSPYRQGSSGGNTIYF. CDR3 coding DNA: TGTGCCAGCAGTCCCTACCGACAGGGGTCCTCCGGTGGAAACACCATATATTTT. The rearrangement joins TRBV28 to TRBJ1-3, with TRBD1 matching over 8 bases. Germline CDR1 is MDHEN and CDR2 is SYDVKM. This CDR3 region has 18 residues. With 5 bases clipped from V and 3 bases from J, the junction kept 15 bases outside the gene matches.

This clone was detected only once. V is TRBV28 and J is TRBJ2-6; TRBD1 matches at 8 bases. V lost 4 bases and J lost 2; bases outside the gene matches: 7. The CDR3 consists of 17 residues. Germline CDR1 reads MDHEN; CDR2 reads SYDVKM. The CDR3: CASSSSPGGAGANVLTF. DNA for the CDR3: TGTGCCAGCAGTTCCTCACCAGGGGGCGCTGGGGCCAACGTCCTGACTTTC.

The chain uses TRBV18 and TRBJ1-2; 7 bases line up with TRBD1. From germline, CDR1 is KGHSH and CDR2 LQKENI. With V trimmed by 3 bases and J by 8 bases, 15 bases remained unmatched. This CDR3 spans 16 amino acids. CDR3 in DNA: TGTGCCAGCTCACCTAGGGGGCGAGAATCAGATCAGGGCTACACCTTC. It specifies CASSPRGRESDQGYTF.

The chain combines TRBV6-6 with TRBJ1-3; 8 bases map to TRBD1. The CDR3 covers 14 residues. Germline-derived CDR1 and CDR2 are MNHNY and SVGAGI (reference sequence). The V segment lost 5 bases and the J segment 3 bases; nucleotides outside the gene matches: 3. The CDR3 loop is CASSQDRVGNTIYF. DNA for the CDR3: TGTGCCAGCAGTCAGGACAGGGTTGGAAACACCATATATTTT.

The V gene is TRBV25-1, the J gene TRBJ1-6; TRBD1 matches 8 bases. The trim removed 3 bases at V and 10 bases at J, leaving 8 bases unmatched. The CDR3 loop spans 15 amino acids. CDR1 MGHDK and CDR2 SYGVNS come from the germline V gene. The CDR3 DNA reads as TGTGCCAGCAGTGACTCGGACAGGGTCGGCTCACCCCTCCACTTT. Protein product: CASSDSDRVGSPLHF.

The chain carries TRBV3-1 (or the pseudogene TRBV3-2) and TRBJ1-4; D unresolved. Germline CDR1 and CDR2: LGHDT and YNNKEL (reference sequence). The CDR3 extends over 15 amino acids. V was pared by 4 bases and J by 8 bases, with 17 bases between. CDR3 amino acids: CASSRSQEYKEKLFF. For the CDR3, the DNA is TGTGCCAGCAGCCGAAGCCAAGAGTATAAGGAAAAACTGTTTTTT.

The CDR3 region is CASSRGQGFSYGYTF. The CDR3 coding sequence is TGTGCCAGCAGCCGCGGACAGGGCTTCAGCTATGGCTACACCTTC. The chain recombines TRBV3-1 (or the pseudogene TRBV3-2) with TRBJ1-2; 8 nucleotides line up with TRBD1. The CDR3 runs to 15 residues. V lost 4 bases to trimming and J lost 4 bases; unmatched junction nucleotides: 8. The germline V gene encodes CDR1 LGHDT and CDR2 YNNKEL (reference sequence).

This chain links TRBV3-1 (or the pseudogene TRBV3-2) with TRBJ2-7, with D tentatively TRBD2 (6 bases). V was trimmed by 3 bases and J by 3 bases, leaving 15 bases between them. The CDR3 is 15 residues long. CDR1 is LGHDT, CDR2 YNNKEL, per germline (reference sequence). The CDR3 here is CASSQVRRGLYEQYF. The CDR3 coding sequence is TGTGCCAGCAGCCAGGTCCGCCGGGGACTCTACGAGCAGTACTTC.

V usage is TRBV5-8 and J usage is TRBJ2-3; no reliable D call. The CDR3 is made up of 14 amino acids. Germline V lookup: CDR1 SGHTS, CDR2 YDEGEE. V lost 3 bases, J lost 1 base, and 9 bases lay in between. CDR3 coding DNA: TGTGCCAGCAGCTGGCGGTCCGGCACAGATACGCAGTATTTT. As protein: CASSWRSGTDTQYF.

The J gene is TRBJ2-1, the V gene TRBV6-2 or TRBV6-3; 11 nucleotides line up with TRBD2. V trimming: 3 bases; J trimming: 8 bases; junction bases outside the gene matches: 18. CDR3 length: 19 residues. Germline CDR1 reads MNHEY; CDR2 reads SVGEGT. The CDR3 DNA follows: TGTGCCAGCAGTTATTCAATACTAGCGGGGGAGGTAGGGTGGGATGAGCAGTTCTTC. It codes for CASSYSILAGEVGWDEQFF.

The chain has TRBV11-2 and TRBJ2-7, with D perhaps TRBD1 (6 bases). V lost 1 base and J lost 7, with 11 bases in between. Germline V gene sequence: CDR1 SGHAT, CDR2 FQNNGV. The CDR3 runs to 13 residues. The CDR3 is CASSLAGDTEQYF. The CDR3, as DNA: TGTGCCAGCAGCTTAGCTGGGGACACTGAGCAGTACTTC.

The chain links TRBV30 to TRBJ2-7; 9 bases match TRBD1. Per germline, CDR1 GTSNPN and CDR2 SVGIG (reference sequence). The CDR3 runs 15 residues. The V segment lost 2 bases and the J segment 2 bases; nucleotides outside the gene matches: 7. The CDR3 sequence: CAWSFPNRGPYEQYF. The CDR3 nucleotides read TGTGCCTGGAGTTTCCCTAACAGGGGGCCCTACGAGCAGTACTTC.

This chain connects TRBV18 to TRBJ1-1; 9 nucleotides line up with TRBD1. V lost 1 base to trimming and J lost 6 bases; unmatched junction nucleotides: 6. The germline gives CDR1 KGHSH, CDR2 LQKENI. The CDR3 totals 15 residues. The CDR3, as DNA: TGTGCCAGCTCACCACACCCGGGACAGGGACCTGAAGCTTTCTTT. Residues: CASSPHPGQGPEAFF.

This chain connects TRBV2 to TRBJ1-3, with 10 positions matching TRBD1. CDR1 and CDR2 (germline): SNHLY, FYNNEI. This CDR3 spans 15 amino acids. Trimming cost V 6 bases and J 0 bases; bases outside gene matches: 2. CDR3 in DNA: TGTGCCAGCAGCTGGGACAGGGGCTCTGGAAACACCATATATTTT. Protein: CASSWDRGSGNTIYF.

V usage is TRBV3-1 (or the pseudogene TRBV3-2) and J usage is TRBJ2-5; 10 nucleotides line up with TRBD2. The CDR3 spans 16 residues. Germline loops: CDR1 LGHDT, CDR2 YNNKEL (reference sequence). V gave up 0 bases and J gave up 5 bases; unmatched junction bases: 6. CDR3 in DNA: TGTGCCAGCAGCCAAGATATAGCGGGAGGTCGTGAGACCCAGTACTTC. It yields the protein CASSQDIAGGRETQYF.

The V call is TRBV4-1, the J call TRBJ1-2, with 10 bases lining up with TRBD1. V shed 4 bases and J 5 bases; nucleotides not matched to a gene: 10. The CDR3 covers 16 residues. The germline V gene encodes CDR1 MGHRA and CDR2 YSYEKL. The CDR3 coding sequence is TGCGCCAGCAGCCCTCCGGGACAGGGGAGGGAATATGGCTACACCTTC. Protein: CASSPPGQGREYGYTF.

V and J are TRBV19 and TRBJ1-4, with D tentatively TRBD1 (6 bases). The CDR3 is 15 residues long. Trimming left V 3 bases short and J 3 bases short, with 11 bases between. Germline assignment: CDR1 LNHDA and CDR2 SQIVND (reference sequence). Here the CDR3 DNA reads TGTGCCAGTAGTATCCAGGGGCTGTCTAATGAAAAACTGTTTTTT. Its protein is CASSIQGLSNEKLFF.

The gene calls are TRBV19 and TRBJ1-5, with D possibly TRBD1 on 6 matching bases. The CDR3 consists of 13 residues. Germline loops: CDR1 LNHDA, CDR2 SQIVND (reference sequence). V was cut by 7 bases and J by 5 bases, with 12 bases left in between. CDR3 region: CASMWGPYQPQHF. For the CDR3, the DNA is TGTGCCAGTATGTGGGGGCCCTATCAGCCCCAGCATTTT.

The rearrangement links TRBV5-4 to TRBJ2-2, with 11 positions matching TRBD1. CDR1 is SGHNT, CDR2 YYREEE, per germline (reference sequence). This CDR3 has 14 residues. Trimming cost V 5 bases and J 6 bases; bases outside gene matches: 3. The CDR3: CASRLDRGPGELFF. In DNA form, the CDR3 reads TGTGCCAGCAGACTGGACAGGGGGCCCGGGGAGCTGTTTTTT.

The rearrangement links TRBV29-1 to TRBJ2-2; D is possibly TRBD1 (5 bases). The CDR3 is 14 residues long. Per germline, CDR1 SQVTM and CDR2 ANQGSEA. The V and J ends lost 4 bases and 1 base respectively, with 10 bases between them. The CDR3 bases are TGCAGCGTTGTTAGGCAGGGGAACACCGGGGAGCTGTTTTTT. Translated: CSVVRQGNTGELFF.

This chain connects TRBV7-6 to TRBJ2-5, with 9 bases aligning to TRBD2. V lost 1 base and J lost 2; bases outside the gene matches: 8. The V gene's germline CDR1 is SGHVS and CDR2 FNYEAQ. The CDR3 runs 17 residues. The CDR3 nucleotides are TGTGCCAGCAGCTTAGAAGCTCTAGCGGGACCACAAGAGACCCAGTACTTC. Its translation: CASSLEALAGPQETQYF.

The gene calls are TRBV6-4 and TRBJ2-2; tentative D call: TRBD1 (7 bases). The CDR3 runs to 12 residues. V was shortened by 11 bases and J by 7 bases, with 14 bases between the two germline ends. CDR1 is MRHNA, CDR2 SNTAGT, per germline. Here the CDR3 reads CAPEGANGELFF. CDR3 DNA: TGTGCCCCGGAGGGGGCGAACGGGGAGCTGTTTTTT.